This T cell receptor (beta chain) was sequenced for a study of blood T cells in healthy people across ages. A sample-barcoded 5' primer and a J-beta primer mix were used in a second PCR of about 7 to 12 cycles. Individual samples furnished no less than 3 million CDR3-containing paired-end reads apiece. TCRdb fed the 5' RACE reads into MiXCR, producing one record per CDR3 protein. Of some 710,000 distinct CDR3 sequences listed, roughly 46% are singletons. Total RNA extraction produced at least 5.5 micrograms (per sample) for the study. With V trimmed by 5 bases and J by 1 base, 6 bases remained unmatched. There are 15 residues in the CDR3. The germline V gene has CDR1 SGHTA and CDR2 FQGNSA.

The chain couples TRBV7-2 to TRBJ2-7, with 9 positions matching TRBD1. The TCR was taken from a man aged 80 or over in good health. The material sequenced was blood. As DNA, the CDR3 is TGTGCCAGCAGCCCGCTCGGGACAGGGTCCTACGAGCAGTACTTC. Its protein product is CASSPLGTGSYEQYF.